This T cell receptor (beta chain) was identified in a study of blood T cell repertoires in COVID-19. Study-wide context: The United States, Italy and Spain were the sources of the acute and convalescent COVID-19 samples. From T cells, B-cell-depleted T cells, or PBMCs came the material, which was cDNA or gDNA.

Per the germline V gene, CDR1 is LNHDA and CDR2 is SQIVND (reference sequence). The V gene end was trimmed by 1 base and the J gene end by 0 bases; junction bases not matched to a gene: 10. The CDR3 is 20 residues long. Source study methods: Amplifying reference gene primers gave estimates of nucleated cell counts. Produced via immunoSEQ multiplex PCR; TCRdb's table is partial and in-frame only. V, J and clone size are those of that table, while D and trimming were read from the DNA. The sample has roughly 60,000 clones, 88% seen once. V and J are TRBV19 and TRBJ2-6, with 9 bases aligning to TRBD1. This sequence was found in a human donor in a cohort sampled during active COVID-19. Input material: peripheral blood. This CDR3 is CASSIVGGTGSSSGANVLTF. The CDR3 bases are TGTGCCAGTAGTATAGTTGGGGGGACAGGGTCGAGCTCTGGGGCCAACGTCCTGACTTTC.